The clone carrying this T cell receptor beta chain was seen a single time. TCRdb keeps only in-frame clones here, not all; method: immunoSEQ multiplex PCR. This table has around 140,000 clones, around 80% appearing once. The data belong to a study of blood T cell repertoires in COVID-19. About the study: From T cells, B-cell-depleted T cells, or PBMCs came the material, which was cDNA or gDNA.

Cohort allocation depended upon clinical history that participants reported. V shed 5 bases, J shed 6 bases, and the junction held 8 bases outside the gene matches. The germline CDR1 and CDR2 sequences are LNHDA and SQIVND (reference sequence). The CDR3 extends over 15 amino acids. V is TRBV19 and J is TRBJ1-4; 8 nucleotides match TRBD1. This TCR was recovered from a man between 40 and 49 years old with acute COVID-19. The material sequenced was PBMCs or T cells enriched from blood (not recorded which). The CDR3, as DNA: TGTGCCAGTAGTTCCCCGGGACAGGTCTATGAAAAACTGTTTTTT. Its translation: CASSSPGQVYEKLFF.